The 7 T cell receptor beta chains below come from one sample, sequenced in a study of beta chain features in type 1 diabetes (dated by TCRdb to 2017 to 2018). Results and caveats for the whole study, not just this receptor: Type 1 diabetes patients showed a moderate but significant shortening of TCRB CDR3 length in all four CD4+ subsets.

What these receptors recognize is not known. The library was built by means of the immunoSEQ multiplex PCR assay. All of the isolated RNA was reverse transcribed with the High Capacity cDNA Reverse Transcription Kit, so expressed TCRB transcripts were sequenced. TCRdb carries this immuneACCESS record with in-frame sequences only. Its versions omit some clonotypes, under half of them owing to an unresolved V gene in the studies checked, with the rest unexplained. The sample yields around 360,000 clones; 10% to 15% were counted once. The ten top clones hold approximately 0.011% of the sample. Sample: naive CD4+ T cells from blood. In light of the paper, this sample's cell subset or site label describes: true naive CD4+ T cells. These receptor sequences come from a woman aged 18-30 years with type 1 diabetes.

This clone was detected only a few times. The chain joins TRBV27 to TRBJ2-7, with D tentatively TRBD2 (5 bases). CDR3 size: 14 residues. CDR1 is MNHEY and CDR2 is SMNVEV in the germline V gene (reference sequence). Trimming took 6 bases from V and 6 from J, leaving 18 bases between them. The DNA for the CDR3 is TGTGCCAGCAGGCCAGGAGGTGCCGTCTCCGAGCAGTACTTC. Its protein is CASRPGGAVSEQYF.

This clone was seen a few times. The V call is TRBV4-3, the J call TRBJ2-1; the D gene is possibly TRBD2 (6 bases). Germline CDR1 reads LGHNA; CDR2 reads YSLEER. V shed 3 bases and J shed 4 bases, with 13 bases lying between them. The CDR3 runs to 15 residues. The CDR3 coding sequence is TGCGCCAGCAGCCAGCAAGGCGGGGTGTACAATGAGCAGTTCTTC. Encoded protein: CASSQQGGVYNEQFF.

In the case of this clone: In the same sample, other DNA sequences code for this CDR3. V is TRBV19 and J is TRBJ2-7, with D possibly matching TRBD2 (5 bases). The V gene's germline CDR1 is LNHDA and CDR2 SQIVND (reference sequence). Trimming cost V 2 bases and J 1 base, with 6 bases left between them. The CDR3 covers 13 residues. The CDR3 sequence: CASSITGSYEQYF. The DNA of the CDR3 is TGTGCCAGTAGTATAACGGGGTCCTACGAGCAGTACTTC.

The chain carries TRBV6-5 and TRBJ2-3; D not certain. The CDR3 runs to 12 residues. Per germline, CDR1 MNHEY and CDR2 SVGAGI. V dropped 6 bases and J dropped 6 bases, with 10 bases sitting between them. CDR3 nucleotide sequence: TGTGCCAGCAGCCCGACGCGGGATACGCAGTATTTT. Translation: CASSPTRDTQYF.

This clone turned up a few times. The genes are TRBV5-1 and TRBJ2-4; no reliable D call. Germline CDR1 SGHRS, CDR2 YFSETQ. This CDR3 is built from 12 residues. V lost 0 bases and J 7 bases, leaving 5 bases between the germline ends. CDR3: CASSLERNIQYF. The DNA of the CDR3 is TGCGCCAGCAGCTTGGAGAGGAACATTCAGTACTTC.

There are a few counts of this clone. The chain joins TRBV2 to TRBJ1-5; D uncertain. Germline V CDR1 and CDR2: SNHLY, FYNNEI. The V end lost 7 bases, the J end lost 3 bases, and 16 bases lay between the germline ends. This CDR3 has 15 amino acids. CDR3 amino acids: CASTKEGIINQPQHF. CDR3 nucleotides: TGTGCCAGCACCAAGGAGGGCATTATCAATCAGCCCCAGCATTTT. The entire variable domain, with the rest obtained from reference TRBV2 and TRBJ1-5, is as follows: EPEVTQTPSHQVTQMGQEVILRCVPISNHLYFYWYRQILGQKVEFLVSFYNNEISEKSEIFDDQFSVERPDGSNFTLKIRSTKLEDSAMYFCASTKEGIINQPQHFGDGTRLSIL.

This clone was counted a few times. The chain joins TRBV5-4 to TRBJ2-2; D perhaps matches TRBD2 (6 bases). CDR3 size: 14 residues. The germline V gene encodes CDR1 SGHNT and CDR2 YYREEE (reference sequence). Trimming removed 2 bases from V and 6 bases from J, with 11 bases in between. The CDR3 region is CASSLRLESGELFF. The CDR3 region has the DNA TGTGCCAGCAGCTTAAGACTAGAGTCCGGGGAGCTGTTTTTT.